This T cell receptor beta chain is from a study of T-cell memory formation after mild COVID-19. On the study more broadly: TCR clusters largely stayed donor specific.

One entry per CDR3 protein, called by TCRdb with MiXCR from the 5' RACE reads. The table has hundreds of thousands of distinct CDR3 sequences, roughly 15% seen once. This clonotype was sampled from a man between 18 and 29 years old who had mild COVID-19 (a few samples of this study predate the infection). Cell type and time point are not known. The sequencing sample was made of PBMCs or a T cell subset sorted from them (not recorded which).

This CDR3 is CAITHGTSGGVHIQYF. The CDR3 DNA is TGTGCCATCACCCACGGGACTAGCGGGGGTGTCCACATTCAGTACTTC. The chain combines TRBV10-3 with TRBJ2-4, with TRBD2 matching over 14 bases. CDR3 length equals 16 residues. Trimming at V came to 7 bases and at J to 8 bases, leaving 10 bases not matched to a gene. CDR1 is ENHRY, CDR2 SYGVKD, per germline.